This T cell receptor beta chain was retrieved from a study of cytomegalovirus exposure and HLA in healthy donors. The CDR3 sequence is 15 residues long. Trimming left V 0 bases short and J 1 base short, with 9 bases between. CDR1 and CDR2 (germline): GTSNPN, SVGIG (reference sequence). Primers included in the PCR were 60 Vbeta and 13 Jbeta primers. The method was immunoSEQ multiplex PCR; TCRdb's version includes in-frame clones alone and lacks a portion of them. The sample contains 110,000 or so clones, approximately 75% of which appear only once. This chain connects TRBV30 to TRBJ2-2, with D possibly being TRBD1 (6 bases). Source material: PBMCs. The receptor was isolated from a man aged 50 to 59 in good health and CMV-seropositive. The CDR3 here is CAWSVQGVNTGELFF. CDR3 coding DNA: TGTGCCTGGAGTGTACAGGGCGTGAACACCGGGGAGCTGTTTTTT.